This T cell receptor (beta chain) was recovered during a study of radiotherapy plus CTLA-4 blockade in lung cancer. Across the whole study: Of all patients, approximately 19% responded objectively and 25% to 40% showed disease control.

This table comes from immunoSEQ multiplex PCR, and its TCRdb copy is limited to in-frame clones, with some not included. This table has about 81,000 clones, about 78% appearing once. The CDR3 extends over 13 amino acids. Germline V CDR1 and CDR2: LGHNA, YSLEER. The germline V and J ends were trimmed by 2 bases and 4 bases, with 8 bases remaining between them. General observations from the study: Expansion of tumor-derived TCR clones was observed in blood after radiotherapy plus ipilimumab. Alongside interferon-beta, early blood T cell clone dynamics were reportedly the best predictor of response.

As to this clone: The antigen remains unidentified.

Enrolled patients, whose metastatic non-small-cell lung cancer was chemo-refractory, received focal radiation plus CTLA-4 blockade with ipilimumab. The V call is TRBV4-3, the J call TRBJ1-2; TRBD1 might be the D (5 bases). The sequence was obtained from a human donor with non-small cell lung cancer that progressed on radiotherapy plus ipilimumab. The sequencing here drew on peripheral blood, taken from a patient treated with radiotherapy plus ipilimumab. Written as DNA, the CDR3 is TGCGCCAGCAGCCAAAGGGGATCCTATGGCTACACCTTC. Translating gives CASSQRGSYGYTF.